This TCR beta chain was found in a study of blood T cell repertoires in COVID-19. About the research overall: Specimens from acute and convalescent COVID-19 originated in the United States, Italy and Spain. In each case, the material was cDNA or gDNA derived from T cells, B-cell-depleted T cells, or PBMCs.

The V and J ends lost 4 bases and 5 bases respectively, with 8 bases between them. This CDR3 has 12 residues. Germline assignment: CDR1 ENHRY and CDR2 SYGVKD. Original analysis: Reference gene primer amplification gave nucleated cell count estimates. Only in-frame clones appear in the TCRdb table, and some are missing; sequencing was by immunoSEQ multiplex PCR. That table gives V, J and clone size, and the DNA gave D and trimming. There are around 180,000 clones in the sample; roughly 85% occur only once, and about 3.3% lies in the top ten. This sequence joins TRBV10-3 and TRBJ1-2; D is unclear. Specimen: peripheral blood. The origin of this receptor is a man aged 55 to 70 with acute or convalescent COVID-19. The CDR3 here is CAISGDPYGYTF. DNA of the CDR3: TGTGCCATCAGTGGAGATCCTTATGGCTACACCTTC.